These 30 T cell receptor beta chains came from one sample sequenced in a study of post-analysis software for immune sequencing data. Unique molecular identifiers were present in the TCR beta cDNA libraries. In TCRdb, the PCR reads were re-called with MiXCR into one record per CDR3 protein. The table records about 770,000 distinct CDR3 sequences, about 43% of them present only once. Findings and caveats of the study: When patients were compared with controls, about five TRBV segments were more frequent, TRBV5-6, TRBV5-1 and TRBV20-1 among them.

These receptors' antigens are unknown. The specimen sequenced was blood. These receptors were obtained from a girl aged 5-17 years with multiple sclerosis.

This clonotype was seen a few times. The gene calls are TRBV19 and TRBJ2-1; D call uncertain. The CDR3 consists of 14 residues. V was shortened by 2 bases and J by 0 bases, with 5 bases between the two germline ends. Germline V gives CDR1 LNHDA, CDR2 SQIVND (reference sequence). The CDR3 nucleotides read TGTGCCAGTAGTATACAGAGCTCCTACAATGAGCAGTTCTTC. Its translation: CASSIQSSYNEQFF.

This clonotype was detected a few times. The CDR3 DNA reads as TGTGCCAGCAGTGCCAGGATGGGCGGGCTTTACAATGAGCAGTTCTTC. Encoded protein: CASSARMGGLYNEQFF. The V and J genes are TRBV28 and TRBJ2-1; TRBD2 might be the D (5 bases). The germline V gene encodes CDR1 MDHEN and CDR2 SYDVKM. CDR3 size: 16 residues. Trimming took off 5 bases at V and 4 bases at J, with 18 bases between the two ends.

This rearrangement joins TRBV20-1 to TRBJ2-5; 7 bases align to TRBD2. The V and J ends lost 4 bases and 2 bases, in that order; junction bases with no gene match: 13. CDR3 length equals 16 residues. Germline V gene sequence: CDR1 DFQATT, CDR2 SNEGSKA (reference sequence). CDR3 in DNA: TGCAGTGCTATGTTCTGGAGCGGGATAGGTCAAGAGACCCAGTACTTC. Its protein product is CSAMFWSGIGQETQYF.

V is TRBV7-9 and J is TRBJ2-5; 8 nucleotides agree with TRBD2. Germline lookup yields CDR1 SEHNR and CDR2 FQNEAQ (reference sequence). J gave up 1 base and V 1 base, and 2 bases lay outside the gene matches. CDR3 length equals 15 residues. CDR3 in DNA: TGTGCCAGCAGCTTAGGCGGGAGGCCCCAAGAGACCCAGTACTTC. This sequence encodes CASSLGGRPQETQYF.

The DNA for the CDR3 is TGTGCCAGCAGCTTAGTCACCAGCCCAGTGGAGACCCAGTACTTC. This gives the protein CASSLVTSPVETQYF. This sequence joins TRBV11-3 and TRBJ2-7; no firm D call. The last part of the DNA fits TRBJ2-5 better; the J call may be wrong. This CDR3 contains 15 residues. Germline CDR1 reads SGHNT; CDR2 reads YENEEA.

This clonotype was detected only a few times. The chain combines TRBV7-8 with TRBJ2-7; the match to TRBD2 covers 7 bases. V shed 0 bases, J shed 4 bases, and the junction held 9 bases outside the gene matches. Germline lookup yields CDR1 SGHVS and CDR2 FQNEAQ. This CDR3 contains 16 residues. DNA of the CDR3: TGTGCCAGCAGCTTAGCGCGCCCTAGCGGCCTTTACGAGCAGTACTTC. Translating it yields CASSLARPSGLYEQYF.

This clonotype was seen a few times. The rearrangement links TRBV7-2 to TRBJ1-2; a weak D match, TRBD1 (5 bases). The length of the CDR3 is 15 residues. Trimming shortened V by 1 base and J by 4 bases, and 13 bases separated the two germline ends. Germline V gene sequence: CDR1 SGHTA, CDR2 FQGNSA. CDR3 region: CASSLDPAGPYGYTF. The DNA for the CDR3 is TGTGCCAGCAGCTTAGATCCGGCAGGGCCCTATGGCTACACCTTC.

This clonotype was observed a few times. The chain employs TRBV7-9 and TRBJ2-7; D is unresolved. V dropped 4 bases and J dropped 2 bases, with 9 bases sitting between them. This CDR3 has 13 residues. Germline V gene data show CDR1 as SEHNR and CDR2 as FQNEAQ (reference sequence). The CDR3 DNA is TGTGCCAGCAGCTCGGGTGTTACCTACGAGCAGTACTTC. Residues: CASSSGVTYEQYF.

This clonotype appeared a few times. The chain uses TRBV20-1 and TRBJ2-7; D perhaps matches TRBD2 (6 bases). V was cut by 1 base and J by 2 bases, with 9 bases left in between. The CDR3 consists of 13 residues. In germline, CDR1 is DFQATT, CDR2 SNEGSKA (reference sequence). The CDR3 loop reads CSARGLGTYEQYF. The CDR3, as DNA: TGCAGTGCTAGAGGACTAGGGACCTACGAGCAGTACTTC.

The CDR3 loop is CSAREYSINTEAFF. Here the CDR3 DNA reads TGCAGTGCTAGAGAATACAGCATAAACACTGAAGCTTTCTTT. The chain links TRBV20-1 to TRBJ1-1, with D uncertain. V was trimmed by 0 bases and J by 2 bases, leaving 10 bases between them. Germline CDR1 reads DFQATT; CDR2 reads SNEGSKA (reference sequence). The CDR3 is 14 residues long.

This clonotype turned up a few times. This chain joins TRBV4-3 and TRBJ2-3; 8 bases match TRBD2. After removal of 4 bases from V and 4 bases from J, the junction contained 10 bases not matched to a gene. Germline loops: CDR1 LGHNA, CDR2 YSLEER. CDR3 length equals 16 residues. CDR3: CASSPRGSGSSDTQYF. CDR3 coding DNA: TGCGCCAGCAGCCCCCGGGGGAGCGGGAGTTCAGATACGCAGTATTTT.

J is TRBJ2-7 and V is TRBV7-9, with TRBD2 matching over 7 bases. V lost 3 bases and J lost 4; bases outside the gene matches: 6. Germline V gene data show CDR1 as SEHNR and CDR2 as FQNEAQ (reference sequence). This CDR3 spans 14 amino acids. The CDR3 coding sequence is TGTGCCAGCAGCTTCGGGACTACGGCTTACGAGCAGTACTTC. Protein product: CASSFGTTAYEQYF.

This chain joins TRBV20-1 and TRBJ2-5, with 9 bases aligning to TRBD2. V gave up 4 bases and J gave up 4 bases; unmatched junction bases: 10. There are 15 residues in the CDR3. Germline-derived CDR1 and CDR2 are DFQATT and SNEGSKA (reference sequence). This CDR3 is CSAIDRREGLETQYF. In DNA form, the CDR3 reads TGCAGTGCTATCGACAGGCGGGAGGGCCTAGAGACCCAGTACTTC.

This clonotype has at least ten counts. V usage is TRBV20-1 and J usage is TRBJ2-7; D remains unclear. Trimming left V 3 bases short and J 3 bases short, with 6 bases between. Germline V lookup: CDR1 DFQATT, CDR2 SNEGSKA (reference sequence). The CDR3 spans 11 residues. CDR3 nucleotide sequence: TGCAGTGCTAGGTGGGGCTACGAGCAGTACTTC. Protein product: CSARWGYEQYF.

The chain employs TRBV7-6 and TRBJ2-2, with a possible D match to TRBD2 (6 bases). Trimming shortened V by 5 bases and J by 8 bases, and 9 bases separated the two germline ends. Germline V CDR1 and CDR2: SGHVS, FNYEAQ. The CDR3 is made up of 12 amino acids. CDR3 coding DNA: TGTGCCAGCAGCCCCGGAGGGGGGGAGCTGTTTTTT. This sequence encodes CASSPGGGELFF.

The table lists this clonotype with a few counts. The gene calls are TRBV5-1 and TRBJ2-7, with D perhaps assigned TRBD1 or TRBD2 (6 bases each). The germline V gene encodes CDR1 SGHRS and CDR2 YFSETQ. The CDR3 has 14 amino acids. Deletions cut 4 bases from V and 5 bases from J, with 16 bases between. The DNA for the CDR3 is TGCGCCAGCAGCCCCTCGGGGGCTCCCCACGAGCAGTACTTC. This codes for CASSPSGAPHEQYF.

This sequence joins TRBV7-2 and TRBJ2-1; possible D gene TRBD1, 6 bases. CDR3 length: 14 amino acids. Trimming took off 5 bases at V and 5 bases at J, with 13 bases between the two ends. Germline loops: CDR1 SGHTA, CDR2 FQGNSA. In DNA form, the CDR3 reads TGTGCCAGCAGCAGATCCCCAGGGGACAATGAGCAGTTCTTC. It is translated as CASSRSPGDNEQFF. Full variable domain (missing parts from reference TRBV7-2 and TRBJ2-1): GAGVSQSPSNKVTEKGKDVELRCDPISGHTALYWYRQSLGQGLEFLIYFQGNSAPDKSGLPSDRFSAERTGGSVSTLTIQRTQQEDSAVYLCASSRSPGDNEQFFGPGTRLTVL.

CDR3 sequence: CASSDSGFGYEQYF. The CDR3 bases are TGTGCCAGCAGCGACAGCGGATTCGGCTACGAGCAGTACTTC. This rearrangement joins TRBV6-5 to TRBJ2-7; D might be TRBD1 or TRBD2, each matching 5 bases. Deletions cut 6 bases from V and 3 bases from J, with 15 bases between. Germline V gene sequence: CDR1 MNHEY, CDR2 SVGAGI. This CDR3 comprises 14 residues.

V is TRBV20-1 and J is TRBJ2-3, with 11 bases that match TRBD2. The CDR3 contains 16 residues. V lost 3 bases to trimming and J lost 2 bases; unmatched junction nucleotides: 7. CDR1 is DFQATT and CDR2 is SNEGSKA in the germline V gene (reference sequence). Here the CDR3 reads CSASSLAGGSTDTQYF. DNA of the CDR3: TGCAGTGCTAGCTCTCTAGCGGGAGGTTCCACAGATACGCAGTATTTT.

Here the CDR3 DNA reads TGCAGCGTCGTCGAGCCCTATGGCTACACCTTC. Translation gives CSVVEPYGYTF. The chain has TRBV29-1 and TRBJ1-2; D unresolved. Looked up from germline, CDR1 is SQVTM and CDR2 is ANQGSEA. This CDR3 is built from 11 residues. V was pared by 6 bases and J by 4 bases, with 9 bases between.

This chain joins TRBV3-1 and TRBJ1-2, with 12 positions matching TRBD1. V lost 1 base, J lost 6 bases, and 3 bases stayed unmatched. This CDR3 is 15 amino acids long. Looked up from germline, CDR1 is LGHDT and CDR2 is YNNKEL (reference sequence). For the CDR3, the DNA is TGTGCCAGCAGCCAAGCGGGACAGGGGGCAGATGGCTACACCTTC. It specifies CASSQAGQGADGYTF.

The chain employs TRBV5-1 and TRBJ1-1; D gene unclear. The CDR3 loop spans 12 amino acids. Germline CDR1 and CDR2: SGHRS and YFSETQ. The V gene lost 3 bases and the J gene lost 7 bases, with 10 bases spanning the gap. CDR3 nucleotides: TGCGCCAGCAGCTCGTCGGACGGTGAAGCTTTCTTT. Encoded protein: CASSSSDGEAFF.

The J gene is TRBJ2-4, the V gene TRBV3-1; D call uncertain. In germline, CDR1 is LGHDT, CDR2 YNNKEL (reference sequence). The CDR3 is made up of 21 amino acids. Trimming removed 1 base from V and 3 bases from J, with 28 bases in between. The CDR3 reads CASSQVVPQPGKYTIKNIQYF. The CDR3 DNA reads as TGTGCCAGCAGCCAAGTGGTTCCCCAGCCGGGCAAATACACGATCAAAAACATTCAGTACTTC.

The rearrangement joins TRBV11-2 to TRBJ2-3; 7 bases are a match to TRBD1. The CDR3 consists of 13 residues. J gave up 3 bases and V 6 bases, and 3 bases lay outside the gene matches. Germline lookup yields CDR1 SGHAT and CDR2 FQNNGV. The CDR3 bases are TGTGCCAGCAGGGGGACAGAGACAGATACGCAGTATTTT. Protein product: CASRGTETDTQYF.

The genes are TRBV20-1 and TRBJ2-7; 9 positions agree with TRBD1. This CDR3 contains 15 residues. With 6 bases clipped from V and 4 bases from J, the junction kept 13 bases outside the gene matches. Germline V gene lookup returns CDR1 DFQATT and CDR2 SNEGSKA (reference sequence). CDR3 in DNA: TGCAGTGCCGGCAGGGACAGGGTCGGGGCGTACGAGCAGTACTTC. Residues: CSAGRDRVGAYEQYF.

This clonotype occurred a few times. The V gene is TRBV20-1, the J gene TRBJ2-7; 10 bases line up with TRBD2. The germline CDR1 and CDR2 sequences are DFQATT and SNEGSKA (reference sequence). V gave up 3 bases and J gave up 6 bases; unmatched junction bases: 8. This CDR3 has 14 amino acids. Here the CDR3 reads CSARRASGSSEQYF. CDR3 nucleotide sequence: TGCAGTGCTAGGAGGGCTAGCGGGAGCTCCGAGCAGTACTTC.

This clonotype appeared many times. The V and J genes are TRBV12-3 or TRBV12-4 and TRBJ2-6; D remains unclear. The CDR3 spans 12 residues. The germline V and J ends were trimmed by 8 bases and 1 base, with 3 bases remaining between them. CDR3 nucleotide sequence: TGTGCCAGCGGGTCTGGGGCCAACGTCCTGACTTTC. Residues: CASGSGANVLTF.

This clonotype has a handful of counts. The gene calls are TRBV12-3 or TRBV12-4 and TRBJ2-3, with no clear D. The CDR3 runs to 11 residues. V was shortened by 8 bases and J by 6 bases, with 9 bases between the two germline ends. The CDR3 sequence: CASPGVDTQYF. In nucleotides, the CDR3 is TGTGCCAGCCCTGGGGTGGATACGCAGTATTTT.

The V call is TRBV28, the J call TRBJ1-5, with TRBD1 matching 10 bases. The V gene end was trimmed by 5 bases and the J gene end by 7 bases; junction bases not matched to a gene: 5. The CDR3 contains 14 residues. Germline V CDR1 and CDR2: MDHEN, SYDVKM. The CDR3 loop reads CASSPGQGEQPQHF. The CDR3 coding sequence is TGTGCCAGCAGTCCAGGACAGGGGGAACAGCCCCAGCATTTT.

This clonotype was recorded once. The V gene is TRBV5-1, the J gene TRBJ1-6, with 7 bases aligning to TRBD1. The CDR3 contains 16 residues. J was trimmed by 7 bases and V by 5 bases; bases with no gene match: 12. Germline V gives CDR1 SGHRS, CDR2 YFSETQ. CDR3: CASRDAGGQKNSPLHF. The CDR3 nucleotides read TGCGCCAGCAGGGATGCGGGGGGACAGAAGAATTCACCCCTCCACTTT. The full variable domain, rest sourced from reference TRBV5-1 and TRBJ1-6, is KAGVTQTPRYLIKTRGQQVTLSCSPISGHRSVSWYQQTPGQGLQFLFEYFSETQRNKGNFPGRFSGRQFSNSRSEMNVSTLELGDSALYLCASRDAGGQKNSPLHFGNGTRLTVT.